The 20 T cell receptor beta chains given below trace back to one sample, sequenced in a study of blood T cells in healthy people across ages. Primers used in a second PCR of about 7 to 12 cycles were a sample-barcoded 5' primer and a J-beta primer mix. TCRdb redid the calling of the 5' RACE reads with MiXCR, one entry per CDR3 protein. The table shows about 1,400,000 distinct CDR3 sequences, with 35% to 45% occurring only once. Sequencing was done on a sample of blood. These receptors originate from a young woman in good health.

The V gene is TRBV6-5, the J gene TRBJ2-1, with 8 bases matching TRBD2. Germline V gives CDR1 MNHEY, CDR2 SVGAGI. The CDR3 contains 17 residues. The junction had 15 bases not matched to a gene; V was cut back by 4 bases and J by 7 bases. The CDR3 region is CASSSPPGAGDRNEQFF. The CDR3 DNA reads TGTGCCAGCAGTTCCCCCCCCGGAGCGGGAGACCGTAATGAGCAGTTCTTC.

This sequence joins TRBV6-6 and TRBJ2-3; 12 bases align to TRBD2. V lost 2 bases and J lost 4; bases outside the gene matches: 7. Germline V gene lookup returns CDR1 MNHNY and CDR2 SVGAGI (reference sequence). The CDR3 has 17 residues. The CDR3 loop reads CASSYRGASGGADTQYF. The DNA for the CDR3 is TGTGCCAGCAGTTACCGGGGGGCTAGCGGGGGGGCAGATACGCAGTATTTT.

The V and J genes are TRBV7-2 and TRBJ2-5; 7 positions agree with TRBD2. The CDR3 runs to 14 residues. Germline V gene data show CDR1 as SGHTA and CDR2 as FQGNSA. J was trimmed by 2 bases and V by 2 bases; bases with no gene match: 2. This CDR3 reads CASSLQAGQETQYF. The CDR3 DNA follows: TGTGCCAGCAGCTTACAAGCGGGGCAAGAGACCCAGTACTTC.

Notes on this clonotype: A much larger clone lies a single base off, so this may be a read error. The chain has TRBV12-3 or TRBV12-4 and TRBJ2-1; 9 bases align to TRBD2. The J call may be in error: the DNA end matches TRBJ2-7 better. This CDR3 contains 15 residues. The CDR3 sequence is CASSFWAGGLNEQYF. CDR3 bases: TGTGCCAGCAGTTTTTGGGCGGGAGGGCTCAATGAGCAGTACTTC.

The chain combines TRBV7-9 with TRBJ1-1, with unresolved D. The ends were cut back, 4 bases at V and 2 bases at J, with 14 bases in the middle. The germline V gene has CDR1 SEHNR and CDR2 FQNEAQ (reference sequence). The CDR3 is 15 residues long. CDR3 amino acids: CASSSLGIDNTEAFF. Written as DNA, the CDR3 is TGTGCCAGCAGCTCCCTTGGGATAGACAACACTGAAGCTTTCTTT.

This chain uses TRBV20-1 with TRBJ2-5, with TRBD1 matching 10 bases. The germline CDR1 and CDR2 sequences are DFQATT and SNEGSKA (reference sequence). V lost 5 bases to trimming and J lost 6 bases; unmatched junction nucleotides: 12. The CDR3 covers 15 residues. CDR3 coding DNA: TGCAGTGCTGCACCTTCGGGACAGGGGTTACAGACCCAGTACTTC. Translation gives CSAAPSGQGLQTQYF.

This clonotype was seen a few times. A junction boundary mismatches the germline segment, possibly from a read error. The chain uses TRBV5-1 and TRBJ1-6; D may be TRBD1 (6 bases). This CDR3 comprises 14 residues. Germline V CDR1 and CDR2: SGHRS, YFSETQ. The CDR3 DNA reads TGTGCCAGCAGCCCTGGACAGCCCAATTCACCCCTCCACTTT. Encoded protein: CASSPGQPNSPLHF.

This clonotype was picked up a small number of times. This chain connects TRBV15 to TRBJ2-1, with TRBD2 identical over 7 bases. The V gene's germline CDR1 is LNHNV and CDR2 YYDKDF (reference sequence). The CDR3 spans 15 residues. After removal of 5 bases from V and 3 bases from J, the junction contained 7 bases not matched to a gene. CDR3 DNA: TGTGCCACCAGCGGGGGGGAGGGCGACTACAATGAGCAGTTCTTC. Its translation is CATSGGEGDYNEQFF.

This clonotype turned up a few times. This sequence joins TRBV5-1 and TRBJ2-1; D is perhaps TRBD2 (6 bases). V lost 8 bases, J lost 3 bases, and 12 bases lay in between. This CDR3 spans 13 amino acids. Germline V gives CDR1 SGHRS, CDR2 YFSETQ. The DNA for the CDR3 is TGCGCCAGTCGGGACTCGGGCTACAATGAGCAGTTCTTC. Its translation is CASRDSGYNEQFF.

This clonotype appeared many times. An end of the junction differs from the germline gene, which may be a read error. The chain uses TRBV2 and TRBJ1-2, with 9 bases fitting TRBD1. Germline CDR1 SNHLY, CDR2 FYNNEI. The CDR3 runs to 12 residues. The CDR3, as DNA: TGCGCCAGCAGGGGACAGGGATATGGCTACACCTTC. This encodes CASRGQGYGYTF.

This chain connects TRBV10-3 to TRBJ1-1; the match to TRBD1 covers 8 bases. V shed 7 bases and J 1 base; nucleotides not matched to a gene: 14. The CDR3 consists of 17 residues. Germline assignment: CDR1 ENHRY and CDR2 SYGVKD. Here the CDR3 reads CAITDRGFFGRNTEAFF. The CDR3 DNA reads TGTGCCATCACAGACAGGGGTTTTTTTGGTAGGAACACTGAAGCTTTCTTT.

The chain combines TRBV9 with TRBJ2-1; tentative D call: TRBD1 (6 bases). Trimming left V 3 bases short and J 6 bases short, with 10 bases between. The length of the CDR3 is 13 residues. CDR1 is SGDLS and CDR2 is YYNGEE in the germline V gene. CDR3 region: CASSGQGLNEQFF. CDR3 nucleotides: TGTGCCAGCAGCGGGCAGGGGCTCAATGAGCAGTTCTTC.

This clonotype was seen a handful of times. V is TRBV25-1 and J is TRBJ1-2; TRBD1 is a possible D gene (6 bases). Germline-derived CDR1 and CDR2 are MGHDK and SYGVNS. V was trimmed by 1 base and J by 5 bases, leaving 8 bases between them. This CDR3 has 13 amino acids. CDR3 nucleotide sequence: TGTGCCAGCAGTGAATCGGGGACATATGGCTACACCTTC. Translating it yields CASSESGTYGYTF.

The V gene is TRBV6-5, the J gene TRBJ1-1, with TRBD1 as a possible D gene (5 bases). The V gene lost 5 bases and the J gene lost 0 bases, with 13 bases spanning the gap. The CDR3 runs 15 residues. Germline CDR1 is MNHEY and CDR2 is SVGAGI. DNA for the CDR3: TGTGCCAGCAGTAGGGACCCGTCTTTGAACACTGAAGCTTTCTTT. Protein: CASSRDPSLNTEAFF.

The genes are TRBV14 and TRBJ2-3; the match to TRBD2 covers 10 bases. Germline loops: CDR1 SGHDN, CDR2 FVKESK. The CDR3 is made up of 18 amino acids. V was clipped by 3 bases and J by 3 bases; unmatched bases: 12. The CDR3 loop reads CASSHRSGTSAATDTQYF. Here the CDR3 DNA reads TGTGCCAGCAGCCATCGATCTGGGACTAGCGCGGCAACAGATACGCAGTATTTT. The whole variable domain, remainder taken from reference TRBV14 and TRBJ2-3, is EAGVTQFPSHSVIEKGQTVTLRCDPISGHDNLYWYRRVMGKEIKFLLHFVKESKQDESGMPNNRFLAERTGGTYSTLKVQPAELEDSGVYFCASSHRSGTSAATDTQYFGPGTRLTVL.

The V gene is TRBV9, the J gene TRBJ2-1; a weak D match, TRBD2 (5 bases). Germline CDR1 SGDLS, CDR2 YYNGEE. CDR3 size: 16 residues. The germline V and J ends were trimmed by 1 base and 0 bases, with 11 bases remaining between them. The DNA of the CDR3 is TGTGCCAGCAGCGTAACGGGGTCGAGCTCCTACAATGAGCAGTTCTTC. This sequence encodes CASSVTGSSSYNEQFF.

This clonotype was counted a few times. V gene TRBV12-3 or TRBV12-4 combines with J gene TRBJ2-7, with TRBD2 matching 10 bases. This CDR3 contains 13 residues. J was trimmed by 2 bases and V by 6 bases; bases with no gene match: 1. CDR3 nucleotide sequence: TGTGCCAGCAGACTAGCGGGACCCTACGAGCAGTACTTC. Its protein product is CASRLAGPYEQYF.

CDR3 sequence: CASGLVQKELVGTDTQYF. In DNA form, the CDR3 reads TGTGCTAGTGGTTTGGTACAAAAGGAGCTGGTTGGTACAGATACGCAGTATTTT. The chain couples TRBV12-5 to TRBJ2-3, with D uncertain. In germline, CDR1 is LGHNT, CDR2 FRNRAP. CDR3 length: 18 amino acids. V gave up 0 bases and J gave up 3 bases, with 19 bases separating them. The whole variable domain, remainder taken from reference TRBV12-5 and TRBJ2-3, is DARVTQTPRHKVTEMGQEVTMRCQPILGHNTVFWYRQTMMQGLELLAYFRNRAPLDDSGMPKDRFSAEMPDATLATLKIQPSEPRDSAVYFCASGLVQKELVGTDTQYFGPGTRLTVL.

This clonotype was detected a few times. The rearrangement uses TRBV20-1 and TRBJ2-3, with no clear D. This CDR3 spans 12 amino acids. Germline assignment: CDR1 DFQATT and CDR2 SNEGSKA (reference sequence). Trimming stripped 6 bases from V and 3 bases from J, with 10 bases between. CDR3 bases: TGCAGTGCCCCAAACCCGACAGATACGCAGTATTTT. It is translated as CSAPNPTDTQYF.

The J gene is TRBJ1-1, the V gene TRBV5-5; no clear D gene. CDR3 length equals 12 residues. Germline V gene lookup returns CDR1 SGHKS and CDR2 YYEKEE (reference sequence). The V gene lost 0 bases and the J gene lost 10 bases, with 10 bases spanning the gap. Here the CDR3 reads CASSLDLKGAFF. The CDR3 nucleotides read TGTGCCAGCAGCTTGGACCTGAAGGGAGCTTTCTTT.